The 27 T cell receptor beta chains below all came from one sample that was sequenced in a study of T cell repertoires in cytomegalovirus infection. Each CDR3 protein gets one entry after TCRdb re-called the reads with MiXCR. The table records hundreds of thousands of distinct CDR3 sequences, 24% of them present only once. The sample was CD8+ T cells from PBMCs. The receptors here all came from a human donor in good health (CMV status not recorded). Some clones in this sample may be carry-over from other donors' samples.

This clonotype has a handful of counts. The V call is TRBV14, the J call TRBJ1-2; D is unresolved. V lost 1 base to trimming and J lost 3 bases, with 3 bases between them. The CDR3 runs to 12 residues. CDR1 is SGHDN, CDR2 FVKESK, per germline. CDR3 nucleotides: TGTGCCAGCAGCCAAGCGTACTATGGCTACACCTTC. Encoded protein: CASSQAYYGYTF.

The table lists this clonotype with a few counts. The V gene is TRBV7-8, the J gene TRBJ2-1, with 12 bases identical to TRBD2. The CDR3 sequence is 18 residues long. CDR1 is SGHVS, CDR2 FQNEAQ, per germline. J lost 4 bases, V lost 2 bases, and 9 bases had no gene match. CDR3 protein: CASSLPSGGVGAYNEQFF. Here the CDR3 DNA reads TGTGCCAGCAGCTTACCTAGCGGGGGGGTTGGGGCTTACAATGAGCAGTTCTTC. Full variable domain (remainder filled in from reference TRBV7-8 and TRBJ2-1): GAGVSQSPRYKVAKRGQDVALRCDPISGHVSLFWYQQALGQGPEFLTYFQNEAQLDKSGLPSDRFFAERPEGSVSTLKIQRTQQEDSAVYLCASSLPSGGVGAYNEQFFGPGTRLTVL.

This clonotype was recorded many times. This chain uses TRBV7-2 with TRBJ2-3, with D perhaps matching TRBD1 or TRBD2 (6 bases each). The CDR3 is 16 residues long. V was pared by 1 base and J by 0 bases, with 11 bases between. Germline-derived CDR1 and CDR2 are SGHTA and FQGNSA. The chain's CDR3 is CASSLEGGTSTDTQYF. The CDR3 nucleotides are TGTGCCAGCAGCTTAGAGGGGGGTACGAGCACAGATACGCAGTATTTT.

CDR3 sequence (DNA): TGTGCCAGCAGCCACAGGGGAAGGATTTCGGATACGCAGTATTTT. Its translation: CASSHRGRISDTQYF. The chain uses TRBV3-1 and TRBJ2-3; D possibly corresponds to TRBD1 (6 bases). V was pared by 3 bases and J by 6 bases, with 16 bases between. Germline V gene data show CDR1 as LGHDT and CDR2 as YNNKEL (reference sequence). The CDR3 spans 15 residues.

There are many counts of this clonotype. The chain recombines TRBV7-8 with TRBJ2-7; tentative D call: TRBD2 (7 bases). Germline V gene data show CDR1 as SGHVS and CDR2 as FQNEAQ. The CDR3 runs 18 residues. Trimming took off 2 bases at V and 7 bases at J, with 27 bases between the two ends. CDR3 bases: TGTGCCAGCAGCTTACCCCAAGACCGCCCGGGGGGCCTGGGTGAGCAGTACTTC. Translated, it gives CASSLPQDRPGGLGEQYF.

In DNA form, the CDR3 reads TGTGCCAGTATGGGGGGGGTCAACGAGCAGTACTTC. Its translation is CASMGGVNEQYF. This chain uses TRBV19 with TRBJ2-7; the match to TRBD2 covers 7 bases. This CDR3 has 12 amino acids. The V segment lost 7 bases and the J segment 5 bases; nucleotides outside the gene matches: 5. Looked up from germline, CDR1 is LNHDA and CDR2 is SQIVND (reference sequence).

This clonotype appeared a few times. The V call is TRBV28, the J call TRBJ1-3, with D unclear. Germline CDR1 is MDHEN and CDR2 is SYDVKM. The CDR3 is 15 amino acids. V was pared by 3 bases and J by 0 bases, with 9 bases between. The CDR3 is CASSLDQSSGNTIYF. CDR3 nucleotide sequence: TGTGCCAGCAGTTTGGACCAGAGCTCTGGAAACACCATATATTTT.

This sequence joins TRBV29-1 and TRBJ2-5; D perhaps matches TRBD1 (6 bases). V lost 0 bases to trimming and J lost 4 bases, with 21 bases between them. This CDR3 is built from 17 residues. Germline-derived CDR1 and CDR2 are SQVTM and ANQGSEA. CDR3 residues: CSVEDGGRLPIGETQYF. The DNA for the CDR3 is TGCAGCGTTGAAGATGGGGGCCGACTACCCATCGGAGAGACCCAGTACTTC.

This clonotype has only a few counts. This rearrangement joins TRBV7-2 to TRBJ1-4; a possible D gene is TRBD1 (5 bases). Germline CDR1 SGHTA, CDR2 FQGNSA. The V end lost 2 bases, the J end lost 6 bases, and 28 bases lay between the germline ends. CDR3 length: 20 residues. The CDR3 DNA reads TGTGCCAGCAGCTTAAACGGCAGACAGATGGGCAAGGCGGGGGATGAAAAACTGTTTTTT. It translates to CASSLNGRQMGKAGDEKLFF. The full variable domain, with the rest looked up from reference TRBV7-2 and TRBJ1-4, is GAGVSQSPSNKVTEKGKDVELRCDPISGHTALYWYRQSLGQGLEFLIYFQGNSAPDKSGLPSDRFSAERTGGSVSTLTIQRTQQEDSAVYLCASSLNGRQMGKAGDEKLFFGSGTQLSVL.

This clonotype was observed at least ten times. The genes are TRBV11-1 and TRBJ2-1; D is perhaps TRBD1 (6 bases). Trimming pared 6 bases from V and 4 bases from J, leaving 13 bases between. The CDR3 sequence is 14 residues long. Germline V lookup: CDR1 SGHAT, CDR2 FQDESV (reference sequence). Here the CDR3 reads CASRPGHTYNEQFF. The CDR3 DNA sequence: TGTGCCAGCAGACCGGGACACACTTACAATGAGCAGTTCTTC.

As DNA, the CDR3 is TGTGCCAGCACCCAGACTAGCGGGGGGGCAATCGGGGAGCTGTTTTTT. Translated: CASTQTSGGAIGELFF. The chain employs TRBV6-1 and TRBJ2-2; 14 nucleotides align to TRBD2. The CDR3 consists of 16 residues. Germline lookup yields CDR1 MNHNS and CDR2 SASEGT. Losses at the gene ends were 7 bases for V and 7 bases for J; bases not matched to a gene: 8.

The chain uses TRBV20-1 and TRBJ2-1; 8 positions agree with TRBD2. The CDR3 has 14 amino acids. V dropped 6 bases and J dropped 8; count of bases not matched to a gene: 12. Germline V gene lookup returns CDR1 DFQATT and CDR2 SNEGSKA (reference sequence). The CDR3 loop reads CSAPAGGERYEQFF. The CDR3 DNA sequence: TGCAGTGCCCCCGCGGGGGGAGAACGGTATGAGCAGTTCTTC.

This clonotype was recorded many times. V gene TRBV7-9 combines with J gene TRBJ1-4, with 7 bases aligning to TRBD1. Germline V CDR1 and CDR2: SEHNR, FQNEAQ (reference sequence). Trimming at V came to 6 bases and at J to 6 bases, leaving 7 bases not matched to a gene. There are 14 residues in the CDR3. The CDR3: CASSSQGSDEKLFF. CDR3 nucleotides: TGTGCCAGCAGTTCACAGGGGAGTGATGAAAAACTGTTTTTT.

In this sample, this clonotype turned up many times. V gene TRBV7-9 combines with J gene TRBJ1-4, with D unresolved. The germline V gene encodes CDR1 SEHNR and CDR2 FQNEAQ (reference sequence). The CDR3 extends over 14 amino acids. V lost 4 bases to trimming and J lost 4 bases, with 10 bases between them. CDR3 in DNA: TGTGCCAGCAGCTCGGATTTTATTAATGAAAAACTGTTTTTT. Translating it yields CASSSDFINEKLFF.

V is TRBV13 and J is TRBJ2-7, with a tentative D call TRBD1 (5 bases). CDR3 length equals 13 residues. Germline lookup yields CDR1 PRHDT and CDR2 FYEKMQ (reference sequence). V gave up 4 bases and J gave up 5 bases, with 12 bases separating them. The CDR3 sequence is CASSSDTANEQYV. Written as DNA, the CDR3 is TGTGCCAGCAGCTCGGACACAGCGAACGAGCAGTACGTC.

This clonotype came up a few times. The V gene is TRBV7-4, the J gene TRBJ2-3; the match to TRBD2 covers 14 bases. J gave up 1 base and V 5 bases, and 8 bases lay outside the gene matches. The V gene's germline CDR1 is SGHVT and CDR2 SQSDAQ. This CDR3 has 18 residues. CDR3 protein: CASSTGLAGASGTDTQYF. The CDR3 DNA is TGTGCCAGCAGCACGGGACTAGCGGGGGCCTCAGGCACAGATACGCAGTATTTT.

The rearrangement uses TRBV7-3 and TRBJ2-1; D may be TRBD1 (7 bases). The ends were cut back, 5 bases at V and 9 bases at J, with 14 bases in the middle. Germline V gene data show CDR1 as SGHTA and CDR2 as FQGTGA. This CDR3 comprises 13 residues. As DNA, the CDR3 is TGTGCCAGCAGCGAACCGGGGGACAGTGAGCAGTTCTTC. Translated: CASSEPGDSEQFF.

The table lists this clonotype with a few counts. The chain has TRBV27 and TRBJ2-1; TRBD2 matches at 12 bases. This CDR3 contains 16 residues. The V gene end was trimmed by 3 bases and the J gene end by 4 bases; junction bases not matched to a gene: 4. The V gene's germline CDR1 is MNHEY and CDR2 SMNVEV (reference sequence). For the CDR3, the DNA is TGTGCCAGCAGTTTCCCTGGACTAGCGGGGTACAATGAGCAGTTCTTC. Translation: CASSFPGLAGYNEQFF.

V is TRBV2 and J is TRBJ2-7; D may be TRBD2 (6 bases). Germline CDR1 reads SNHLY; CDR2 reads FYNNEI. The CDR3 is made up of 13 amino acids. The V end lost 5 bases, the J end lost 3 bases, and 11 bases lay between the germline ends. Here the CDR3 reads CASSPRGYYEQYF. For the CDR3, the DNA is TGTGCCAGCAGTCCACGGGGGTACTACGAGCAGTACTTC. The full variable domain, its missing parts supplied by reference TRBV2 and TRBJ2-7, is EPEVTQTPSHQVTQMGQEVILRCVPISNHLYFYWYRQILGQKVEFLVSFYNNEISEKSEIFDDQFSVERPDGSNFTLKIRSTKLEDSAMYFCASSPRGYYEQYFGPGTRLTVT.

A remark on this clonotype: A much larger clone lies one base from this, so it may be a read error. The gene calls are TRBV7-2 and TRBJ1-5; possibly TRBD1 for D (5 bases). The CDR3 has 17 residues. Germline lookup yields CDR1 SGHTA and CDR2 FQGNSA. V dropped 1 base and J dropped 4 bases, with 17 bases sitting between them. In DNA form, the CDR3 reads TGTGCCAGCAGCTTAGAGAGCAGGGTATCCGCTAATCAGCCCCAGCATTTT. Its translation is CASSLESRVSANQPQHF.

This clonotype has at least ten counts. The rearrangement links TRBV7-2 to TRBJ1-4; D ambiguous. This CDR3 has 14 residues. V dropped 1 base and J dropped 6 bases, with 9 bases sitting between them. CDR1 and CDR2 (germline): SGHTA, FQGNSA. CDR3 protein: CASSLEGPHEKLFF. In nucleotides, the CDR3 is TGTGCCAGCAGCTTAGAAGGACCTCATGAAAAACTGTTTTTT. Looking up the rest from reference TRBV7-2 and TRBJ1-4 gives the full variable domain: GAGVSQSPSNKVTEKGKDVELRCDPISGHTALYWYRQSLGQGLEFLIYFQGNSAPDKSGLPSDRFSAERTGGSVSTLTIQRTQQEDSAVYLCASSLEGPHEKLFFGSGTQLSVL.

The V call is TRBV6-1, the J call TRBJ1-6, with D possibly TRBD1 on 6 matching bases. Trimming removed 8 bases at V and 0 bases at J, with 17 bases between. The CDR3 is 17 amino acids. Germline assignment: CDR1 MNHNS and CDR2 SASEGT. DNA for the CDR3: TGTGCCAGCCGGGACACCAAAAGGGGCTCCTATAATTCACCCCTCCACTTT. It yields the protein CASRDTKRGSYNSPLHF.

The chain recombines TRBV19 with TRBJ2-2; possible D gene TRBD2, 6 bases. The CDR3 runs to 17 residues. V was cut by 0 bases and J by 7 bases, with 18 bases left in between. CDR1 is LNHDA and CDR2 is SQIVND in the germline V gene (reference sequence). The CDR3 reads CASSIDQHRGGDGELFF. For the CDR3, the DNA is TGTGCCAGTAGTATAGATCAACACCGCGGCGGGGACGGGGAGCTGTTTTTT.

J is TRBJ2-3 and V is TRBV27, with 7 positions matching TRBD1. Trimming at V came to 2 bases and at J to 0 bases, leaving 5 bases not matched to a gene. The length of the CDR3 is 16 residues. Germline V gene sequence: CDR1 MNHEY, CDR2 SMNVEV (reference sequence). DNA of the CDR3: TGTGCCAGCAGTTTAACCCCGGACAGGAGCACAGATACGCAGTATTTT. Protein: CASSLTPDRSTDTQYF.

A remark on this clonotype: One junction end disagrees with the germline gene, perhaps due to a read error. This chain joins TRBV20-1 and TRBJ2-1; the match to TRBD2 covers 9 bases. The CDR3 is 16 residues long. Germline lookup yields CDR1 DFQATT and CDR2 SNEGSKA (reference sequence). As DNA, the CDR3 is TGCTGTGCTAGAGCCGAAGCGGGGGGACCTGACAATGAGCAGTTCTTC. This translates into CCARAEAGGPDNEQFF.

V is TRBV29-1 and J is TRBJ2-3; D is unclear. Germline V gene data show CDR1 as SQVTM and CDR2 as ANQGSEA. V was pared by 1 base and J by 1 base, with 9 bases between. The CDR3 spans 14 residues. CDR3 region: CSVEVSDGTDTQYF. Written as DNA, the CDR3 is TGCAGCGTTGAAGTAAGTGACGGCACAGATACGCAGTATTTT.

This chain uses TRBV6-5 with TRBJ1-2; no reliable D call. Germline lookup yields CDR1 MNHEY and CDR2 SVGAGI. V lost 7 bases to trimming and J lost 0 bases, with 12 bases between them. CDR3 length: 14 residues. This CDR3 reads CASTRLPANYGYTF. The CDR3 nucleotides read TGTGCCAGCACCCGATTGCCAGCTAACTATGGCTACACCTTC.